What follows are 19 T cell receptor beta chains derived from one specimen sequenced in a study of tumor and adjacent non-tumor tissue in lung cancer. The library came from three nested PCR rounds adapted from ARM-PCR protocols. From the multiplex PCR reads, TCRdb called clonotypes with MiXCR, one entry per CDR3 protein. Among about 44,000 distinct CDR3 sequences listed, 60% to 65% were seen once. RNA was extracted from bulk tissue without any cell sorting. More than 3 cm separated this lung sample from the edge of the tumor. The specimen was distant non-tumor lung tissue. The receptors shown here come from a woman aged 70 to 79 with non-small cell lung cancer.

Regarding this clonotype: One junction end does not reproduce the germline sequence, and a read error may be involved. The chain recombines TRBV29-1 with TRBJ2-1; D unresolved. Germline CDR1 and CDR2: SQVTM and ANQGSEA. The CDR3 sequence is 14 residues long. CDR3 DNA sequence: TGCGGCGTCGAGTCCAGTTTTACCTACAATGAGCAGTTCTTC. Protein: CGVESSFTYNEQFF.

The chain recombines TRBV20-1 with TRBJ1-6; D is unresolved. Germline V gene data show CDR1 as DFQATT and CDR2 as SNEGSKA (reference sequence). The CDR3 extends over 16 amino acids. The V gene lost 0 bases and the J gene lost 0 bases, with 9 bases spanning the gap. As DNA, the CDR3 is TGCAGTGCTAGAGAGGCAGCTAGCTCCTATAATTCACCCCTCCACTTT. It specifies CSAREAASSYNSPLHF.

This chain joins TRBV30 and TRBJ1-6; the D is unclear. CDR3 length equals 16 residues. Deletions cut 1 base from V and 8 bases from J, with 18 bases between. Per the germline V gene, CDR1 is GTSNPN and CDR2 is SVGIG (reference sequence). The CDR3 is CAWSDLPWAEDSPLHF. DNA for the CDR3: TGTGCCTGGAGTGACCTCCCTTGGGCGGAAGATTCACCCCTCCACTTT.

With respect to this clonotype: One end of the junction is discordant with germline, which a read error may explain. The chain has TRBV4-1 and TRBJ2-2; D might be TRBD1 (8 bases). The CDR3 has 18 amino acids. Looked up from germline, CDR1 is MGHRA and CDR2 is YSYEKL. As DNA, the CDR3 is TGCGCCAGTAGCCCTGGCGGGGGCAGGGGGCGAGTTACCGGGGAGCTGTTTTTT. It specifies CASSPGGGRGRVTGELFF.

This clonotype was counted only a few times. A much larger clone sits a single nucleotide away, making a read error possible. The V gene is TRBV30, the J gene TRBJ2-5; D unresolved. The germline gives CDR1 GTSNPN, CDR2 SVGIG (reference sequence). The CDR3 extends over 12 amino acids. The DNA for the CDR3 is TGTACCTGGAGTGTAAATCGAGAGACCCAGTACTTC. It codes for CTWSVNRETQYF. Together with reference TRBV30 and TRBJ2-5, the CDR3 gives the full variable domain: SQTIHQWPATLVQPVGSPLSLECTVEGTSNPNLYWYRQAAGRGLQLLFYSVGIGQISSEVPQNLSASRPQDRQFILSSKKLLLSDSGFYLCTWSVNRETQYFGPGTRLLVL.

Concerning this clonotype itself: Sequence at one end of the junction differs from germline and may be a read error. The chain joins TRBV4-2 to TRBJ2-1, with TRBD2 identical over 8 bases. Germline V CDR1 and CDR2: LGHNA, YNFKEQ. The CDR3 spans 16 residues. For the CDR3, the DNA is TGTGCCAGCAGTCAAGATGGGCTAGCGGGCTACAATGAGCAGTCCTTC. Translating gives CASSQDGLAGYNEQSF.

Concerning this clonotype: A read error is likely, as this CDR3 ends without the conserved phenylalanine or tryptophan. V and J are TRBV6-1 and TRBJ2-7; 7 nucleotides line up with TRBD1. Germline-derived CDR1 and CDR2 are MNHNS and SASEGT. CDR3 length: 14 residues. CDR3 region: CATSDRQGAYEQYI. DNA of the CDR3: TGTGCCACCAGTGACCGACAGGGCGCCTACGAGCAGTACATC.

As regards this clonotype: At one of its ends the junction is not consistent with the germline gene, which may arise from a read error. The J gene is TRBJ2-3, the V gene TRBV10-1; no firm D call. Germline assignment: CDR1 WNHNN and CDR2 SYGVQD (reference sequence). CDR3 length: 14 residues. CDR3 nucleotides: TGCGCCAGCAGCGGACGGGCCTGGTCAGATTCGCAGTATTTT. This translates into CASSGRAWSDSQYF.

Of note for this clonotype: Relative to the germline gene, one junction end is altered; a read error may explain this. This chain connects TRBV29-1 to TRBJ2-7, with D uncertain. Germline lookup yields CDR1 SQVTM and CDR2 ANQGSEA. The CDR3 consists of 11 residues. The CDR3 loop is CSVPGSYDQYF. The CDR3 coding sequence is TGCAGCGTTCCCGGGTCCTACGACCAGTACTTC.

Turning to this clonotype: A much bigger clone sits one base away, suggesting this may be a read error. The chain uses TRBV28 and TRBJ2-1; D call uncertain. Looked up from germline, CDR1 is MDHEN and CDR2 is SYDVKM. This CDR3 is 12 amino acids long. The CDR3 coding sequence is TGTGCCAGCACCGGGTCGAACGATGAGGAGTTCTTC. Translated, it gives CASTGSNDEEFF.

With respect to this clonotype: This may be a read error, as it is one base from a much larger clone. This CDR3 reads CSARTEKNTIYF. In nucleotides, the CDR3 is TGCAGTGCCAGGACGGAGAAGAACACCATATATTTT. The chain joins TRBV20-1 to TRBJ1-3; no clear D gene. This CDR3 has 12 residues. Looked up from germline, CDR1 is DFQATT and CDR2 is SNEGSKA (reference sequence). The germline V and J ends were trimmed by 6 bases and 7 bases, with 13 bases remaining between them.

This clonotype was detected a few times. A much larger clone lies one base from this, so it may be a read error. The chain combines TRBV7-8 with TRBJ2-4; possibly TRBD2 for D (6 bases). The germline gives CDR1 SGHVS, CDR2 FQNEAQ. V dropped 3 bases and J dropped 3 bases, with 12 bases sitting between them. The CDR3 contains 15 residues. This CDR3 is CASSLGGASKNIQYF. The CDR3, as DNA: TGTGCCAGCAGCTTGGGGGGTGCGAGCAAAAACATTCAGTACTTC.

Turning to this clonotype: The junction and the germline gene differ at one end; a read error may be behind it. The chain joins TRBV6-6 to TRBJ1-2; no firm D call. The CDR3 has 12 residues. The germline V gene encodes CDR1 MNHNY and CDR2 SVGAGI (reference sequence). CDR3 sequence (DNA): TGCGTCAGCAGCAGAACGGCGGCCGGCTACACCTTC. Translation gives CVSSRTAAGYTF.

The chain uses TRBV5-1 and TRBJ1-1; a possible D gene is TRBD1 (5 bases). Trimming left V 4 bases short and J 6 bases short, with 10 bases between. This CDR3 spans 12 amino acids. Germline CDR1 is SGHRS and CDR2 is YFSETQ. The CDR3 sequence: CASSGGTSEAFF. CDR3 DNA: TGCGCCAGCAGCGGCGGGACGTCTGAAGCTTTCTTT.

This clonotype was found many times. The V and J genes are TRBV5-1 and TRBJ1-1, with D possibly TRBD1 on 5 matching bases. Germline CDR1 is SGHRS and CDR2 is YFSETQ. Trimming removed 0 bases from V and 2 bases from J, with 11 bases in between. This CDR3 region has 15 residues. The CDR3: CASSLGQGVNTEAFF. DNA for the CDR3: TGCGCCAGCAGCTTGGGCCAGGGAGTCAACACTGAAGCTTTCTTT.

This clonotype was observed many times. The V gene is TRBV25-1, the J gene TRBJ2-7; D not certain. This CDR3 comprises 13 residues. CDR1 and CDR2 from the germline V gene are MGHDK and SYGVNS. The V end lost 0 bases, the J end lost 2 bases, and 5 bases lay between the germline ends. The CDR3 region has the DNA TGTGCCAGCAGTGAATACCACCCCTACGAGCAGTACTTC. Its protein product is CASSEYHPYEQYF.

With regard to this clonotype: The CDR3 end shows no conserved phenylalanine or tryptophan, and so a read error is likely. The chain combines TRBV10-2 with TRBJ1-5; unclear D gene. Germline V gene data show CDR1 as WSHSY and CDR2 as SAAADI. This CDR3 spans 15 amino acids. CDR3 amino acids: CASSEIGSGNQSQHL. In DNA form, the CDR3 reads TGCGCCAGCAGTGAGATCGGGAGTGGGAATCAGTCCCAGCATTTG.

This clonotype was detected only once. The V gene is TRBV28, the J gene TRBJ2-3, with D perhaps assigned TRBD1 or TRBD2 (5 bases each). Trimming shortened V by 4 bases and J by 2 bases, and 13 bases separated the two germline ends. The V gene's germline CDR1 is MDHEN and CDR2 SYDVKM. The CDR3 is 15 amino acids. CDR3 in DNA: TGTGCCAGCAGTTCGAGGGGCACTAACACAGATACGCAGTATTTT. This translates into CASSSRGTNTDTQYF.

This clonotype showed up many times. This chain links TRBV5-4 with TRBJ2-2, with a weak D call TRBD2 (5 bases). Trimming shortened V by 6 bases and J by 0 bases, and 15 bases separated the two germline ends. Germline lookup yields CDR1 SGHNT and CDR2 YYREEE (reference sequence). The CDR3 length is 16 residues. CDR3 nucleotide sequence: TGTGCCAGCAAACTAGGTTCCTATCCGAACACCGGGGAGCTGTTTTTT. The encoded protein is CASKLGSYPNTGELFF.